These 11 T cell receptor beta chains originate from one sample sequenced in a study of Graves' ophthalmopathy and Graves' hyperthyroidism. Beta-chain TCR CDR3 regions were amplified from RNA transcripts. First-round RT-PCR used HTBI primers; second-round multiplex PCR followed. Each CDR3 protein gets one entry after TCRdb re-called the multiplex PCR reads with MiXCR. The sample lists about 220,000 distinct CDR3 sequences; roughly 21% were seen once. Material: peripheral blood. Receptors were obtained from a woman in her 50s with Graves' ophthalmopathy.

The rearrangement uses TRBV28 and TRBJ2-6; TRBD2 might be the D (7 bases). This CDR3 contains 17 residues. The germline gives CDR1 MDHEN, CDR2 SYDVKM. Trimming pared 10 bases from V and 0 bases from J, leaving 19 bases between. The CDR3 reads CATQGGGAFSGANVLTF. The CDR3 DNA follows: TGTGCCACCCAGGGAGGGGGGGCTTTCTCTGGGGCCAACGTCCTGACTTTC. Combining the CDR3 with reference TRBV28 and TRBJ2-6 gives the whole variable domain DVKVTQSSRYLVKRTGEKVFLECVQDMDHENMFWYRQDPGLGLRLIYFSYDVKMKEKGDIPEGYSVSREKKERFSLILESASTNQTSMYLCATQGGGAFSGANVLTFGAGSRLTVL.

This clonotype has at least ten counts. This sequence joins TRBV2 and TRBJ1-2; no firm D call. Trimming cost V 3 bases and J 5 bases, with 10 bases left between them. CDR3 length equals 13 residues. Germline V gene lookup returns CDR1 SNHLY and CDR2 FYNNEI. CDR3 DNA: TGTGCCAGCAGTGAGAGGCCGGTGTATGGCTACACCTTC. Translation: CASSERPVYGYTF. The full variable domain, with the rest looked up from reference TRBV2 and TRBJ1-2, is EPEVTQTPSHQVTQMGQEVILRCVPISNHLYFYWYRQILGQKVEFLVSFYNNEISEKSEIFDDQFSVERPDGSNFTLKIRSTKLEDSAMYFCASSERPVYGYTFGSGTRLTVV.

This clonotype was found many times. The genes are TRBV28 and TRBJ2-7, with 10 nucleotides matching TRBD1. The CDR3 loop spans 14 amino acids. Germline V gene data show CDR1 as MDHEN and CDR2 as SYDVKM. With V trimmed by 1 base and J by 6 bases, 3 bases remained unmatched. The CDR3 nucleotides read TGTGCCAGCAGTTTATCCGGGACAGGGGTCGAGCAGTACTTC. Translation gives CASSLSGTGVEQYF. Variable domain in full (rest from reference TRBV28 and TRBJ2-7): DVKVTQSSRYLVKRTGEKVFLECVQDMDHENMFWYRQDPGLGLRLIYFSYDVKMKEKGDIPEGYSVSREKKERFSLILESASTNQTSMYLCASSLSGTGVEQYFGPGTRLTVT.

J is TRBJ2-7 and V is TRBV3-1; 7 bases align to TRBD1. V shed 3 bases, J shed 3 bases, and the junction held 11 bases outside the gene matches. CDR3 length equals 16 residues. The germline V gene has CDR1 LGHDT and CDR2 YNNKEL (reference sequence). The CDR3 reads CASSHSHTGEYYEQYF. The DNA of the CDR3 is TGTGCCAGCAGCCATTCCCATACAGGGGAGTACTACGAGCAGTACTTC.

This clonotype has ten or more counts. This chain links TRBV5-1 with TRBJ1-6; a possible D gene is TRBD1 (6 bases). V was cut by 0 bases and J by 10 bases, with 14 bases left in between. The length of the CDR3 is 15 residues. The germline V gene encodes CDR1 SGHRS and CDR2 YFSETQ. CDR3 sequence: CASSLGGQTWSPLHF. CDR3 nucleotide sequence: TGCGCCAGCAGCTTGGGCGGACAGACCTGGTCACCCCTCCACTTT.

V is TRBV4-2 and J is TRBJ2-3; no clear D. In germline, CDR1 is LGHNA, CDR2 YNFKEQ. The CDR3 has 14 residues. V lost 2 bases and J lost 0, with 6 bases in between. The CDR3 DNA sequence: TGTGCCAGCAGCCAACCGCCGAGCACAGATACGCAGTATTTT. Protein product: CASSQPPSTDTQYF.

This clonotype came up many times. The rearrangement uses TRBV12-3 or TRBV12-4 and TRBJ1-1; 10 positions agree with TRBD1. There are 16 residues in the CDR3. The V gene end was trimmed by 6 bases and the J gene end by 1 base; junction bases not matched to a gene: 8. CDR3 sequence reads: CASRGDRGSPNTEAFF. DNA for the CDR3: TGTGCCAGCAGAGGGGACAGGGGATCCCCGAACACTGAAGCTTTCTTT.

This clonotype was observed at least ten times. V and J are TRBV7-8 and TRBJ2-7; 8 bases line up with TRBD2. Germline-derived CDR1 and CDR2 are SGHVS and FQNEAQ. V lost 4 bases and J lost 6; bases outside the gene matches: 8. The CDR3 has 14 residues. For the CDR3, the DNA is TGTGCCAGCAGCTCAGCGGGAGTGACGGTCGAGCAGTACTTC. Its protein is CASSSAGVTVEQYF.

As for this clonotype: No conserved phenylalanine or tryptophan is present at the end of the CDR3, so a read error is the likely explanation. The V call is TRBV2, the J call TRBJ1-2; TRBD1 matches at 9 bases. In germline, CDR1 is SNHLY, CDR2 FYNNEI. V trimming: 6 bases; J trimming: 8 bases; junction bases outside the gene matches: 4. The CDR3 runs to 12 residues. The CDR3 bases are TGTGCCAGCAGCTCCACAGGGGGCGGCTACACCATC. This gives the protein CASSSTGGGYTI.

Remarks on this clonotype: A read error may be the cause here, since a much bigger clone is one base away. The rearrangement links TRBV18 to TRBJ1-1, with D maybe TRBD1 (6 bases). Germline V CDR1 and CDR2: KGHSH, LQKENI. The CDR3 loop spans 13 amino acids. CDR3 loop: CASSQGTNTEASF. The CDR3 bases are TGTGCCAGCTCACAAGGGACAAACACTGAAGCTTCCTTT.

This clonotype was observed at least ten times. The genes are TRBV5-1 and TRBJ1-2; 7 bases fit TRBD1. The germline V gene encodes CDR1 SGHRS and CDR2 YFSETQ. V lost 4 bases to trimming and J lost 4 bases; unmatched junction nucleotides: 10. The CDR3 length is 15 residues. CDR3 coding DNA: TGCGCCAGCAGCCAACAAGGGGGCCTTGGCTATGGCTACACCTTC. Its translation is CASSQQGGLGYGYTF. Using reference TRBV5-1 and TRBJ1-2 for the parts outside the CDR3, the full variable domain is KAGVTQTPRYLIKTRGQQVTLSCSPISGHRSVSWYQQTPGQGLQFLFEYFSETQRNKGNFPGRFSGRQFSNSRSEMNVSTLELGDSALYLCASSQQGGLGYGYTFGSGTRLTVV.